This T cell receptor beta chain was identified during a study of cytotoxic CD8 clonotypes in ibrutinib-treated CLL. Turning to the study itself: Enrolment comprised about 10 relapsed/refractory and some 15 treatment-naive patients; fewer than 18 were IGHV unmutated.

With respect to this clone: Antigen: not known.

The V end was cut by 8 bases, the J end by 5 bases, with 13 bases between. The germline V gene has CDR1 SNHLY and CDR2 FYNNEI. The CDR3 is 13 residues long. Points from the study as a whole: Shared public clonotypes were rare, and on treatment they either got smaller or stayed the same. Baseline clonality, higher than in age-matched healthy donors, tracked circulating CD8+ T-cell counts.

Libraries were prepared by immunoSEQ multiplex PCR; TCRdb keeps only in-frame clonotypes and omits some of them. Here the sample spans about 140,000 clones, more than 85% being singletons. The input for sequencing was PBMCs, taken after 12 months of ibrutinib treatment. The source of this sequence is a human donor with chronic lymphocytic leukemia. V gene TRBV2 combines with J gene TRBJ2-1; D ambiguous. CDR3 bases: TGTGCCAGCCTTCCCAATAGGGACAATGAGCAGTTCTTC. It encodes CASLPNRDNEQFF.